The T cell receptor (beta chain) described here comes from a study of T-cell memory formation after mild COVID-19. Study results and limitations: Shrinking CD4+ clones were chiefly CM and EM; CD8+ ones were chiefly EMRA. Nothing showed for sure that second-wave clones peaking on day 37 were SARS-CoV-2 specific.

The CDR3 is 15 residues long. CDR1 and CDR2 (germline): DFQATT, SNEGSKA (reference sequence). Trimming removed 6 bases at V and 1 base at J, with 16 bases between. There are a few counts of this clonotype. Its antigen remains unknown. MiXCR, applied by TCRdb to the 5' RACE reads, yields one record per CDR3 protein. The sample comprises 200,000 to 250,000 distinct CDR3 sequences, 9% to 10% of which are singletons, and around 3.4% rests with the top ten. This chain joins TRBV20-1 and TRBJ1-5; D is undetermined. Source material: PBMCs or a T cell subset sorted from them (not recorded which). The TCR sequence derives from a man younger than 35 who had mild COVID-19 (a few samples of this study predate the infection). Cell type and time point are not known. CDR3 nucleotides: TGCAGTGCCCACCCAGTTGGGAGAAGCAATCAGCCCCAGCATTTT. Protein product: CSAHPVGRSNQPQHF.